These 27 T cell receptor beta chains share one sample of origin, sequenced in a study of T cells in Graves' hyperthyroidism and ophthalmopathy. Template material for amplifying TCR beta CDR3 regions consisted of RNA transcripts. Using the HTBI primer set, a first-round RT-PCR was run on the TCR CDR3. TCRdb redid the calling of the multiplex PCR reads with MiXCR, one entry per CDR3 protein. The sample holds about 360,000 distinct CDR3 sequences; more than 15% are singletons and the top ten take around 30%. Input material: blood. The receptor set was obtained from a young woman with Graves' hyperthyroidism that later progressed to Graves' ophthalmopathy.

On this clonotype: No conserved phenylalanine or tryptophan is present at the end of the CDR3, so a read error is the likely explanation. The chain has TRBV5-5 and TRBJ2-1, with 7 bases lining up with TRBD2. This CDR3 is 18 amino acids long. CDR1 is SGHKS, CDR2 YYEKEE, per germline (reference sequence). CDR3: CASSWGLLLDRPYNEQFL. The CDR3 coding sequence is TGCGCCAGCAGCTGGGGACTACTTTTGGATCGCCCCTACAATGAGCAGTTCCTC.

This clonotype was detected ten times or more. The rearrangement links TRBV7-2 to TRBJ2-1; D unresolved. The V and J ends lost 3 bases and 5 bases respectively, with 14 bases between them. The CDR3 is 15 amino acids. Germline CDR1 SGHTA, CDR2 FQGNSA. CDR3 protein: CASSFGESAHNEQFF. The CDR3 DNA reads TGTGCCAGCAGCTTCGGAGAAAGCGCCCACAATGAGCAGTTCTTC.

This clonotype was counted a few times. The genes are TRBV20-1 and TRBJ2-5; D possibly corresponds to TRBD1 (6 bases). The V gene's germline CDR1 is DFQATT and CDR2 SNEGSKA (reference sequence). CDR3 length: 13 amino acids. V gave up 3 bases and J gave up 1 base, with 9 bases separating them. The CDR3 spells CSASEGVQETQYF. In nucleotides, the CDR3 is TGCAGTGCTAGTGAGGGGGTCCAAGAGACCCAGTACTTC.

This clonotype was recorded many times. J is TRBJ2-1 and V is TRBV13; 11 bases fit TRBD2. The CDR3 is 16 amino acids. The junction had 4 bases not matched to a gene; V was cut back by 2 bases and J by 4 bases. Germline CDR1 and CDR2: PRHDT and FYEKMQ (reference sequence). CDR3 DNA sequence: TGTGCCAGCAGCTTAAAGACTAGCGGGACTTACAATGAGCAGTTCTTC. Its translation: CASSLKTSGTYNEQFF.

The chain is built from TRBV13 and TRBJ2-7, with a weak D call TRBD1 (6 bases). In germline, CDR1 is PRHDT, CDR2 FYEKMQ (reference sequence). The CDR3 has 13 residues. V lost 5 bases and J 5 bases, leaving 13 bases between the germline ends. In DNA, the CDR3 is TGTGCCAGCAGCATCACAGGGCTCCACGAGCAGTACTTC. This sequence encodes CASSITGLHEQYF.

This clonotype was picked up many times. The rearrangement uses TRBV10-3 and TRBJ1-1; a weak D match, TRBD1 (5 bases). CDR1 and CDR2 (germline): ENHRY, SYGVKD. The CDR3 consists of 14 residues. The germline V and J ends were trimmed by 4 bases and 3 bases, with 12 bases remaining between them. This CDR3 is CAISAVRGDTEAFF. The DNA for the CDR3 is TGTGCCATCAGTGCAGTCAGAGGGGACACTGAAGCTTTCTTT.

With regard to this clonotype: This sequence may be a read error, since a much larger clone differs from it by one base. The chain links TRBV4-3 to TRBJ2-2, with D maybe TRBD1 (5 bases). The CDR3 has 16 amino acids. Germline CDR1 is LGHNA and CDR2 is YSLEER. The CDR3 region has the DNA TGCGCCAGCATCCAAGGGGAAGGAATTAACACCGGGGAGCTGTTTTTT. Its protein is CASIQGEGINTGELFF.

This clonotype was seen ten or more times. The CDR3 sequence is CASSYSPGTGHGYTF. The CDR3 region has the DNA TGTGCCAGCAGTTACAGTCCCGGGACAGGGCATGGCTACACCTTC. J is TRBJ1-2 and V is TRBV6-6, with TRBD1 identical over 9 bases. V lost 2 bases, J lost 6 bases, and 7 bases stayed unmatched. Germline CDR1 MNHNY, CDR2 SVGAGI (reference sequence). The length of the CDR3 is 15 residues.

The J gene is TRBJ1-5, the V gene TRBV7-2; D gene unclear. This CDR3 has 16 amino acids. Germline V CDR1 and CDR2: SGHTA, FQGNSA. Trimming left V 1 base short and J 0 bases short, with 10 bases between. CDR3 in amino acids: CASSLDTPYSNQPQHF. The CDR3 DNA is TGTGCCAGCAGCTTAGACACCCCTTATAGCAATCAGCCCCAGCATTTT. Full variable domain (rest looked up from reference TRBV7-2 and TRBJ1-5): GAGVSQSPSNKVTEKGKDVELRCDPISGHTALYWYRQSLGQGLEFLIYFQGNSAPDKSGLPSDRFSAERTGGSVSTLTIQRTQQEDSAVYLCASSLDTPYSNQPQHFGDGTRLSIL.

This clonotype was recorded many times. V and J are TRBV11-2 and TRBJ2-2; D uncertain. Germline V gene data show CDR1 as SGHAT and CDR2 as FQNNGV. V was shortened by 2 bases and J by 2 bases, with 9 bases between the two germline ends. The CDR3 is 15 amino acids. CDR3 bases: TGTGCCAGCAGCTTATACTATCCTAACACCGGGGAGCTGTTTTTT. It codes for CASSLYYPNTGELFF.

The sample holds many counts of this clonotype. The chain carries TRBV28 and TRBJ2-2; D is undetermined. The CDR3 spans 13 residues. Germline CDR1 and CDR2: MDHEN and SYDVKM. V gave up 1 base and J gave up 8 bases, with 8 bases separating them. CDR3 in DNA: TGTGCCAGCAGTTTATTAGGCGGTGGGGAGCTGTTTTTT. This translates into CASSLLGGGELFF.

This clonotype is a singleton in its sample. The J gene is TRBJ2-5, the V gene TRBV5-1; 7 nucleotides line up with TRBD2. Germline CDR1 reads SGHRS; CDR2 reads YFSETQ. The CDR3 spans 17 residues. Trimming at V came to 1 base and at J to 0 bases, leaving 9 bases not matched to a gene. CDR3 residues: CASSLYPEAGYQETQYF. DNA for the CDR3: TGCGCCAGCAGCTTGTATCCCGAAGCGGGGTACCAAGAGACCCAGTACTTC.

The chain combines TRBV12-5 with TRBJ2-3; 10 bases align to TRBD2. V lost 0 bases, J lost 8 bases, and 8 bases stayed unmatched. Germline CDR1 reads LGHNT; CDR2 reads FRNRAP. CDR3 size: 16 residues. CDR3 protein: CASGLVQAGGPVTQYF. In DNA form, the CDR3 reads TGTGCTAGTGGTTTGGTACAAGCGGGAGGGCCTGTTACGCAGTATTTT.

This clonotype was picked up many times. This chain uses TRBV9 with TRBJ2-5; D might be TRBD1 (7 bases). V was cut by 3 bases and J by 1 base, with 19 bases left in between. The CDR3 has 17 amino acids. CDR1 is SGDLS and CDR2 is YYNGEE in the germline V gene. CDR3 DNA sequence: TGTGCCAGCAGCGCCCCGAGACAGGGAGGAGGCCAAGAGACCCAGTACTTC. The encoded protein is CASSAPRQGGGQETQYF.

Note on this clonotype: Germline is not matched at one junction end, which may reflect a read error. This chain connects TRBV27 to TRBJ1-2, with D tentatively TRBD1 (6 bases). This CDR3 contains 13 residues. Germline lookup yields CDR1 MNHEY and CDR2 SMNVEV (reference sequence). The CDR3 here is CASKSDRDYSYTF. The CDR3, as DNA: TGTGCCAGCAAGTCGGACAGAGACTATAGCTACACCTTC.

This clonotype was detected many times. The chain uses TRBV3-1 and TRBJ1-5, with D maybe TRBD1 (5 bases). Germline V lookup: CDR1 LGHDT, CDR2 YNNKEL (reference sequence). With 0 bases removed from V and 5 bases from J, the gap between germline ends came to 11 bases. This CDR3 comprises 15 residues. The CDR3 here is CASSQDRAGHQPQHF. CDR3 bases: TGTGCCAGCAGCCAAGATAGGGCGGGGCATCAGCCCCAGCATTTT.

This clonotype was seen a few times. CDR3 region: CASSETWDRVYEQYF. CDR3 DNA sequence: TGTGCCAGCAGTGAGACGTGGGATAGGGTCTACGAGCAGTACTTC. The gene calls are TRBV27 and TRBJ2-7; unclear D gene. The CDR3 loop spans 15 amino acids. The germline V gene has CDR1 MNHEY and CDR2 SMNVEV (reference sequence). Trimming shortened V by 5 bases and J by 3 bases, and 17 bases separated the two germline ends.

Many counts were recorded for this clonotype. The rearrangement uses TRBV7-9 and TRBJ1-2, with D perhaps TRBD1 (5 bases). Trimming took 5 bases from V and 4 from J, leaving 23 bases between them. CDR3 size: 17 residues. The germline gives CDR1 SEHNR, CDR2 FQNEAQ (reference sequence). CDR3 bases: TGTGCCAGCAGCCCGAATAGCGGGACGAGGGCTTCCTATGGCTACACCTTC. Protein product: CASSPNSGTRASYGYTF.

The chain recombines TRBV20-1 with TRBJ1-1, with TRBD1 identical over 8 bases. The CDR3 runs 15 residues. V gave up 0 bases and J gave up 5 bases; unmatched junction bases: 8. Germline values: CDR1 DFQATT, CDR2 SNEGSKA (reference sequence). The CDR3 DNA reads as TGCAGTGCTAGAGATATAGACAGGGGTCGGACTGAAGCTTTCTTT. It yields the protein CSARDIDRGRTEAFF.

This clonotype was picked up many times. This rearrangement joins TRBV7-3 to TRBJ2-3; D could derive from TRBD1 or TRBD2 (5 bases each). Germline V lookup: CDR1 SGHTA, CDR2 FQGTGA. The length of the CDR3 is 14 residues. Trimming removed 3 bases at V and 2 bases at J, with 9 bases between. CDR3 bases: TGTGCCAGCAGCTTGGGGGAATTCACAGATACGCAGTATTTT. It codes for CASSLGEFTDTQYF.

This clonotype was counted only a few times. This sequence joins TRBV7-9 and TRBJ1-3; no clear D. CDR1 is SEHNR, CDR2 FQNEAQ, per germline (reference sequence). Trimming took 8 bases from V and 0 from J, leaving 17 bases between them. CDR3 length: 16 amino acids. Here the CDR3 reads CASHRIDTTSGNTIYF. CDR3 coding DNA: TGTGCCAGCCATCGAATTGACACTACCTCTGGAAACACCATATATTTT.

A remark on this clonotype: A much larger clone sits a single nucleotide away, making a read error possible. The rearrangement uses TRBV20-1 and TRBJ2-3, with TRBD2 matching over 8 bases. Germline CDR1 and CDR2: DFQATT and SNEGSKA (reference sequence). The CDR3 extends over 15 amino acids. Here the CDR3 reads CNAPTSAGLADTQYF. The CDR3 DNA reads as TGCAATGCTCCGACTAGCGCTGGTTTGGCCGATACGCAGTATTTT.

This clonotype was counted between two and nine times. This sequence joins TRBV19 and TRBJ2-7, with 14 bases identical to TRBD2. The CDR3 contains 16 residues. The J segment lost 1 base and the V segment lost 5 bases, leaving 4 bases of the junction unmatched. Germline loops: CDR1 LNHDA, CDR2 SQIVND (reference sequence). CDR3 in amino acids: CASSVRTSGRSYEQYF. As DNA, the CDR3 is TGTGCCAGTAGTGTAAGGACTAGCGGGAGGTCCTACGAGCAGTACTTC.

This clonotype was seen a few times. The J gene is TRBJ1-2, the V gene TRBV7-3; 8 nucleotides match TRBD1. Germline CDR1 is SGHTA and CDR2 is FQGTGA. There are 14 residues in the CDR3. Trimming removed 3 bases from V and 7 bases from J; junction bases left unmatched: 7. The CDR3 bases are TGTGCCAGCAGCTTGGACAGGGCCGGGTCTGGCTACACCTTC. Translating gives CASSLDRAGSGYTF. The full variable domain, in which reference TRBV7-3 and TRBJ1-2 provide the parts outside the CDR3, is GAGVSQTPSNKVTEKGKYVELRCDPISGHTALYWYRQSLGQGPEFLIYFQGTGAADDSGLPNDRFFAVRPEGSVSTLKIQRTERGDSAVYLCASSLDRAGSGYTFGSGTRLTVV.

This clonotype has at least ten counts. The rearrangement uses TRBV20-1 and TRBJ2-7, with 10 bases that match TRBD1. Germline CDR1 reads DFQATT; CDR2 reads SNEGSKA (reference sequence). V trimming: 3 bases; J trimming: 2 bases; junction bases outside the gene matches: 7. The CDR3 loop spans 15 amino acids. Here the CDR3 DNA reads TGCAGTGCTAGGACAGGGGGCTCTTCAACCTACGAGCAGTACTTC. Its translation: CSARTGGSSTYEQYF.

The chain recombines TRBV11-2 with TRBJ2-1, with D possibly matching TRBD1 (6 bases). Germline loops: CDR1 SGHAT, CDR2 FQNNGV. The CDR3 length is 13 residues. V shed 2 bases and J shed 6 bases, with 8 bases lying between them. The CDR3: CASSLQGSNEQFF. The CDR3, as DNA: TGTGCCAGCAGCTTACAGGGGAGCAATGAGCAGTTCTTC.

There are many counts of this clonotype. This chain joins TRBV28 and TRBJ2-7; 7 positions match TRBD2. The CDR3 totals 15 residues. The V gene end was trimmed by 5 bases and the J gene end by 4 bases; junction bases not matched to a gene: 11. Germline V gene data show CDR1 as MDHEN and CDR2 as SYDVKM. The CDR3 protein is CASSVSGGLLYEQYF. The CDR3 nucleotides are TGTGCCAGCAGTGTTTCTGGGGGACTACTATACGAGCAGTACTTC.